This T cell receptor (beta chain) is from a study of metastatic and nonmetastatic thyroid tumors. At the level of the study: Blood and tumor or nodule tissue repertoires from malignant and benign thyroid patients were compared. General observations from the study: Relative to benign nodules, malignant thyroid tumors were reportedly characterized by significantly elevated TCR beta diversity in blood and tumor.

This CDR3 comprises 16 residues. Germline V gene data show CDR1 as MDHEN and CDR2 as SYDVKM. Note on this clone: The antigen is unknown. One end of the junction fails to match germline, which may point to a read error.

Treatment of any kind had been given to no patient before thyroid surgery. TCRdb re-called clones via MiXCR from the PCR reads. The sample carries 15,000 to 20,000 clones, approximately 23% recorded once. The material sequenced was adjacent normal tissue. This receptor was obtained from a female donor with papillary thyroid cancer or a benign thyroid nodule (not recorded which). Some clones in this sample may be carry-over from other donors' samples. This chain uses TRBV28 with TRBJ2-5; TRBD2 matches 7 bases. The CDR3 protein is CASSNRGGTRQETQYF. The DNA of the CDR3 is TGTGCCAGCAGCAACCGCGGGGGAACGCGGCAAGAGACGCAGTACTTC.